This passage covers 11 T cell receptor beta chains from one sample sequenced in a study of T cell responses to AZD1222 COVID-19 vaccine. Clones were sequenced by immunoSEQ multiplex PCR, and TCRdb holds only the in-frame ones, with some missing. This sample has 130,000 or so clones, with more than 85% found just once. Sequenced material: peripheral blood, taken 28 days after the second AZD1222 dose. Receptor source: an adult who received the AZD1222 COVID-19 vaccine.

The chain combines TRBV29-1 with TRBJ1-2; 7 bases agree with TRBD1. CDR3 length: 12 amino acids. Germline CDR1 is SQVTM and CDR2 is ANQGSEA. V shed 5 bases and J 2 bases; nucleotides not matched to a gene: 2. For the CDR3, the DNA is TGCAGCGTTAAACAGGGGAACTATGGCTACACCTTC. Protein product: CSVKQGNYGYTF.

This rearrangement joins TRBV6-6 to TRBJ1-3; D is possibly TRBD1 (6 bases). From germline, CDR1 is MNHNY and CDR2 SVGAGI (reference sequence). The CDR3 runs to 13 residues. V lost 6 bases and J lost 0, with 6 bases in between. This CDR3 reads CASRDSSGNTIYF. The CDR3 DNA is TGTGCCAGCAGGGACAGCTCTGGAAACACCATATATTTT.

V usage is TRBV7-8 and J usage is TRBJ1-2; TRBD1 is a possible D gene (6 bases). The CDR3 contains 16 residues. Germline CDR1 reads SGHVS; CDR2 reads FQNEAQ. Trimming pared 4 bases from V and 5 bases from J, leaving 20 bases between. The CDR3 sequence is CASSSLMGGRGYGYTF. CDR3 sequence (DNA): TGTGCCAGCAGCTCCCTGATGGGGGGGCGTGGGTATGGCTACACCTTC.

The rearrangement uses TRBV27 and TRBJ2-5, with D possibly TRBD2 on 5 matching bases. V was shortened by 7 bases and J by 7 bases, with 13 bases between the two germline ends. This CDR3 is built from 12 residues. The germline CDR1 and CDR2 sequences are MNHEY and SMNVEV (reference sequence). CDR3: CASNDGGGTQYF. The CDR3 DNA is TGTGCCAGCAATGACGGCGGAGGGACCCAGTACTTC.

The chain combines TRBV27 with TRBJ1-1; TRBD1 is a possible D gene (5 bases). Germline loops: CDR1 MNHEY, CDR2 SMNVEV (reference sequence). Trimming stripped 1 base from V and 4 bases from J, with 10 bases between. CDR3 length equals 14 residues. CDR3 sequence reads: CASSLFRGATEAFF. DNA for the CDR3: TGTGCCAGCAGTTTATTCCGAGGGGCCACTGAAGCTTTCTTT.

This rearrangement joins TRBV28 to TRBJ1-2; D gene ambiguous. Per germline, CDR1 MDHEN and CDR2 SYDVKM. The V gene lost 3 bases and the J gene lost 4 bases, with 9 bases spanning the gap. CDR3 length equals 13 residues. The CDR3 here is CASSFSVSYGYTF. The CDR3 DNA is TGTGCCAGCAGTTTCTCTGTAAGCTATGGCTACACCTTC.

The V and J genes are TRBV6-5 and TRBJ1-1; the D gene is possibly TRBD1 (6 bases). V dropped 4 bases and J dropped 4 bases, with 16 bases sitting between them. Germline CDR1 and CDR2: MNHEY and SVGAGI. The CDR3 contains 15 residues. For the CDR3, the DNA is TGTGCCAGCAGTTCATACAGGGAGGGCGCCACTGAAGCTTTCTTT. Translated, it gives CASSSYREGATEAFF.

V gene TRBV6-6 combines with J gene TRBJ2-3; the match to TRBD2 covers 14 bases. V shed 5 bases and J 0 bases; nucleotides not matched to a gene: 4. This CDR3 has 17 amino acids. Germline V gives CDR1 MNHNY, CDR2 SVGAGI (reference sequence). The CDR3 coding sequence is TGTGCCAGCAGTCGCCGGACTAGCGGGAGGAGCACAGATACGCAGTATTTT. It encodes CASSRRTSGRSTDTQYF.

The chain has TRBV30 and TRBJ2-1; TRBD2 matches 8 bases. After removal of 0 bases from V and 6 bases from J, the junction contained 10 bases not matched to a gene. Germline V CDR1 and CDR2: GTSNPN, SVGIG (reference sequence). This CDR3 is 16 amino acids long. Here the CDR3 reads CAWSVPGREEINEQFF. Written as DNA, the CDR3 is TGTGCCTGGAGTGTACCGGGGCGGGAGGAAATCAATGAGCAGTTCTTC.

This sequence joins TRBV7-2 and TRBJ2-1; D might be TRBD1 or TRBD2, each matching 5 bases. This CDR3 region has 14 residues. The V gene lost 3 bases and the J gene lost 9 bases, with 15 bases spanning the gap. The germline V gene encodes CDR1 SGHTA and CDR2 FQGNSA. Here the CDR3 reads CASSLQGEYGEQFF. DNA of the CDR3: TGTGCCAGCAGCTTGCAGGGAGAATATGGTGAGCAGTTCTTC.

The genes are TRBV30 and TRBJ2-1; D gene uncertain. This CDR3 comprises 13 residues. Between the trimmed V and J ends, which lost 7 bases and 2 bases, there was a span of 12 bases. CDR1 is GTSNPN and CDR2 is SVGIG in the germline V gene (reference sequence). CDR3 DNA: TGTGCCTCACGCCTAGGGCCCTACAATGAGCAGTTCTTC. This translates into CASRLGPYNEQFF.